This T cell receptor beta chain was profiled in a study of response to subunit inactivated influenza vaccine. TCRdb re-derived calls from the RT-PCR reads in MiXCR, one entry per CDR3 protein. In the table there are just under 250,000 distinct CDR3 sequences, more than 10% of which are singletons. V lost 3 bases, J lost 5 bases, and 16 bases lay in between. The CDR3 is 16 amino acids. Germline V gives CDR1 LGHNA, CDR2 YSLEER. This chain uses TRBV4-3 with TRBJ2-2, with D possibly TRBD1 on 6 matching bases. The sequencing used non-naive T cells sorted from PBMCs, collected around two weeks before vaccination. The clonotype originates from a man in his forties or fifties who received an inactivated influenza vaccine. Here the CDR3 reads CASSQGVPGVTGELFF. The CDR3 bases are TGCGCCAGCAGCCAGGGTGTCCCAGGGGTAACCGGGGAGCTGTTTTTT.